Presented here are 20 T cell receptor beta chains from one specimen sequenced in a study of blood T cell repertoires in COVID-19. Method: immunoSEQ multiplex PCR; TCRdb's copy keeps in-frame clones and lacks some. The table includes 220,000 or so clones, around 90% detected once. The specimen sequenced was PBMCs or T cells enriched from blood (not recorded which). These receptors all come from a woman aged 50 to 65 with acute COVID-19.

The chain uses TRBV21-1 and TRBJ1-1. TRBV21-1 is a listed pseudogene. The CDR3 covers 16 residues. In DNA, the CDR3 is TGTGCCAGCAGCAAAGCGAAACAGGGAGGGGAAACTGAAGCTTTCTTT. Translated, it gives CASSKAKQGGETEAFF.

In DNA form, the CDR3 reads TGTGCCACCAGTGACATACAGGTCAACACCGGGGAGCTGTTTTTT. It yields the protein CATSDIQVNTGELFF. V usage is TRBV24-1 and J usage is TRBJ2-2; tentatively, D is TRBD1 (5 bases). Germline lookup yields CDR1 KGHDR and CDR2 SFDVKD. This CDR3 has 15 amino acids. The V gene lost 4 bases and the J gene lost 2 bases, with 10 bases spanning the gap.

This clone was counted once. The chain employs TRBV7-2 and TRBJ1-6, with 8 positions matching TRBD1. J gave up 9 bases and V 3 bases, and 10 bases lay outside the gene matches. CDR1 is SGHTA, CDR2 FQGNSA, per germline. The CDR3 runs 16 residues. CDR3 loop: CASSFTTGAVSSPLHF. CDR3 DNA sequence: TGTGCCAGCAGCTTCACGACAGGGGCAGTAAGTTCACCCCTCCACTTT.

The chain recombines TRBV18 with TRBJ2-3; no firm D call. The germline V and J ends were trimmed by 3 bases and 2 bases, with 9 bases remaining between them. Germline loops: CDR1 KGHSH, CDR2 LQKENI. This CDR3 is built from 14 residues. CDR3 in DNA: TGTGCCAGCTCACCTTGGGCAGACACAGATACGCAGTATTTT. Protein: CASSPWADTDTQYF.

This sequence joins TRBV27 and TRBJ2-7, with 8 positions matching TRBD1. The trim removed 3 bases at V and 1 base at J, leaving 5 bases unmatched. CDR1 and CDR2 from the germline V gene are MNHEY and SMNVEV (reference sequence). The CDR3 length is 15 residues. The CDR3 sequence: CASSFLGQGSYEQYF. For the CDR3, the DNA is TGTGCCAGCAGTTTCTTAGGACAGGGTTCCTACGAGCAGTACTTC.

The gene calls are TRBV3-1 (or the pseudogene TRBV3-2) and TRBJ2-1, with 8 bases lining up with TRBD2. V lost 4 bases to trimming and J lost 7 bases; unmatched junction nucleotides: 15. Germline V gene data show CDR1 as LGHDT and CDR2 as YNNKEL (reference sequence). The CDR3 consists of 17 residues. In nucleotides, the CDR3 is TGTGCCAGCAGCCTCATGATTAGCGGGGAACTACCTAATGAGCAGTTCTTC. The encoded protein is CASSLMISGELPNEQFF.

The rearrangement joins TRBV4-3 to TRBJ2-5, with TRBD2 matching over 7 bases. Trimming cost V 5 bases and J 5 bases; bases outside gene matches: 17. Germline V lookup: CDR1 LGHNA, CDR2 YSLEER. CDR3 length: 17 amino acids. The CDR3 DNA is TGCGCCAGCAGCAAATCCGCCGGGAGGAGAACGGGTGAGACCCAGTACTTC. Encoded protein: CASSKSAGRRTGETQYF.

The J gene is TRBJ2-2, the V gene TRBV28, with TRBD2 identical over 10 bases. In germline, CDR1 is MDHEN, CDR2 SYDVKM. V trimming: 10 bases; J trimming: 6 bases; junction bases outside the gene matches: 11. This CDR3 has 15 residues. The chain's CDR3 is CAIKPGTSEAGELFF. The CDR3 coding sequence is TGTGCCATCAAGCCCGGGACTAGCGAAGCCGGGGAGCTGTTTTTT.

The chain combines TRBV2 with TRBJ2-1, with 8 bases aligning to TRBD2. Germline CDR1 is SNHLY and CDR2 is FYNNEI. This CDR3 region has 14 residues. The trim removed 8 bases at V and 10 bases at J, leaving 13 bases unmatched. CDR3 residues: CASLREATLREQFF. DNA for the CDR3: TGTGCCAGCTTGCGGGAGGCCACCTTAAGGGAGCAGTTCTTC.

The rearrangement links TRBV10-3 to TRBJ1-1; 12 bases match TRBD1. This CDR3 is built from 15 residues. The V segment lost 0 bases and the J segment 7 bases; nucleotides outside the gene matches: 3. Germline V gene lookup returns CDR1 ENHRY and CDR2 SYGVKD. CDR3 nucleotides: TGTGCCATCAGTGAGTCAGGGACAGGGGGCGATGAAGCTTTCTTT. Translating it yields CAISESGTGGDEAFF.

V and J are TRBV10-3 and TRBJ2-5, with 7 positions matching TRBD2. Germline V gives CDR1 ENHRY, CDR2 SYGVKD. V was clipped by 6 bases and J by 0 bases; unmatched bases: 1. CDR3 length equals 13 residues. CDR3 region: CAIRGGNQETQYF. The CDR3 DNA reads TGTGCCATCAGGGGGGGGAACCAAGAGACCCAGTACTTC.

CDR3 amino acids: CASSIELTGNQPQHF. CDR3 DNA: TGTGCCAGTAGTATCGAGTTGACTGGCAATCAGCCCCAGCATTTT. The chain employs TRBV19 and TRBJ1-5; D gene uncertain. Germline-derived CDR1 and CDR2 are LNHDA and SQIVND (reference sequence). The CDR3 sequence is 15 residues long. V was trimmed by 3 bases and J by 2 bases, leaving 11 bases between them.

The chain is built from TRBV5-1 and TRBJ2-7, with TRBD1 matching over 9 bases. In germline, CDR1 is SGHRS, CDR2 YFSETQ. This CDR3 contains 14 residues. With 1 base clipped from V and 3 bases from J, the junction kept 2 bases outside the gene matches. DNA for the CDR3: TGCGCCAGCAGCTTGCAGACAGGGGGCTACGAGCAGTACTTC. It codes for CASSLQTGGYEQYF. Combining the CDR3 with reference TRBV5-1 and TRBJ2-7 gives the whole variable domain KAGVTQTPRYLIKTRGQQVTLSCSPISGHRSVSWYQQTPGQGLQFLFEYFSETQRNKGNFPGRFSGRQFSNSRSEMNVSTLELGDSALYLCASSLQTGGYEQYFGPGTRLTVT.

The chain joins TRBV7-4 to TRBJ2-7; D might be TRBD2 (7 bases). Germline V gene lookup returns CDR1 SGHVT and CDR2 SQSDAQ. The CDR3 is 19 residues long. Trimming left V 5 bases short and J 0 bases short, with 26 bases between. CDR3 sequence (DNA): TGTGCCAGCAGCAAATCCCCGGGGGGCGGGTCCCTAGGCTCCTACGAGCAGTACTTC. Translating gives CASSKSPGGGSLGSYEQYF.

The chain employs TRBV11-3 and TRBJ2-2; 13 bases line up with TRBD2. Germline CDR1 SGHNT, CDR2 YENEEA. The CDR3 runs 20 residues. Losses at the gene ends were 0 bases for V and 4 bases for J; bases not matched to a gene: 11. The chain's CDR3 is CASSLDWPGLAGRGTGELFF. In DNA form, the CDR3 reads TGTGCCAGCAGCTTAGATTGGCCGGGACTAGCGGGAAGGGGCACCGGGGAGCTGTTTTTT.

A single count supports this clone. The chain recombines TRBV5-6 with TRBJ2-7; 8 bases map to TRBD1. The CDR3 covers 15 residues. The V segment lost 4 bases and the J segment 2 bases; nucleotides outside the gene matches: 8. From germline, CDR1 is SGHDT and CDR2 YYEEEE. CDR3 DNA sequence: TGTGCCAGCAGCCATGCGGGACAGGCCACCTACGAGCAGTACTTC. As protein: CASSHAGQATYEQYF.

CDR3 residues: CASSQSSGTGNTIYF. In DNA, the CDR3 is TGCGCCAGCAGTCAATCATCAGGGACTGGAAACACCATATATTTT. This chain connects TRBV23-1 to TRBJ1-3; D is possibly TRBD1 (5 bases). TRBV23-1 is classed as an ORF, of uncertain function. The CDR3 is 15 residues long. V lost 0 bases, J lost 2 bases, and 8 bases lay in between.

The V and J genes are TRBV4-1 and TRBJ1-5, with a tentative D call TRBD1 (6 bases). The V end was cut by 2 bases, the J end by 1 base, with 12 bases between. The CDR3 is made up of 16 amino acids. From germline, CDR1 is MGHRA and CDR2 YSYEKL. The CDR3 spells CASSQPGTSSNQPQHF. DNA for the CDR3: TGCGCCAGCAGCCAACCCGGGACATCAAGCAATCAGCCCCAGCATTTT.

The rearrangement uses TRBV27 and TRBJ1-2; 10 bases align to TRBD1. The CDR3 covers 12 residues. The germline CDR1 and CDR2 sequences are MNHEY and SMNVEV (reference sequence). Trimming removed 5 bases from V and 7 bases from J; junction bases left unmatched: 1. The CDR3 DNA reads as TGTGCCAGCAGTCGACAGGGGGCTGGCTACACCTTC. Residues: CASSRQGAGYTF.

The chain employs TRBV5-8 and TRBJ2-3, with 10 bases matching TRBD1. The CDR3 runs 14 residues. Germline trimming cut 5 bases from V and 4 bases from J; bases unmatched to any gene: 4. Per the germline V gene, CDR1 is SGHTS and CDR2 is YDEGEE. The CDR3, as DNA: TGTGCCAGCAGTCCCGGGACAGGGGCAGATACGCAGTATTTT. Its protein product is CASSPGTGADTQYF.